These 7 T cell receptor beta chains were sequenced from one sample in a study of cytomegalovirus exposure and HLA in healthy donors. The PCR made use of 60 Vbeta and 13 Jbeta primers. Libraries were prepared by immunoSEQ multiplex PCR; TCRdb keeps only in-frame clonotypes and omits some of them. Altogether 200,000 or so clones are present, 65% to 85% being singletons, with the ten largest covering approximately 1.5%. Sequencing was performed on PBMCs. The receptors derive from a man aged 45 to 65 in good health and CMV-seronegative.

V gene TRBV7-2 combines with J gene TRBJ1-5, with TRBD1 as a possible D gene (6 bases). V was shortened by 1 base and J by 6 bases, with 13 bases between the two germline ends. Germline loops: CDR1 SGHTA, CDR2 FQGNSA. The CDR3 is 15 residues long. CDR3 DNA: TGTGCCAGCAGCTTAGACTCAGGGGCGGTTCAGCCCCAGCATTTT. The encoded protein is CASSLDSGAVQPQHF.

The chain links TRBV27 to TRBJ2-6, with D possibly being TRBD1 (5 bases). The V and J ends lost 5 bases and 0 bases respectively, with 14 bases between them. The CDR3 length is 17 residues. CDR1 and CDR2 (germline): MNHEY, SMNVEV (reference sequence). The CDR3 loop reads CASSSPTAISGANVLTF. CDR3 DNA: TGTGCCAGCAGTAGTCCGACAGCAATCTCTGGGGCCAACGTCCTGACTTTC.

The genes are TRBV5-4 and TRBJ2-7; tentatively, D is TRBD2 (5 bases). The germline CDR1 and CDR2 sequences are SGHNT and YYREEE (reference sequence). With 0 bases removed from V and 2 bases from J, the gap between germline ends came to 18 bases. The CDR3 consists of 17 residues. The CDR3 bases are TGTGCCAGCAGCTTGGCCGGGGTGCTAGTGGGCCCCTACGAGCAGTACTTC. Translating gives CASSLAGVLVGPYEQYF.

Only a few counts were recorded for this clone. As DNA, the CDR3 is TGTGCCAGCAGCGACAGGGTCCCCTACGAGCAGTACTTC. Protein product: CASSDRVPYEQYF. This chain joins TRBV28 and TRBJ2-7; 7 bases map to TRBD1. J gave up 2 bases and V 6 bases, and 4 bases lay outside the gene matches. Germline-derived CDR1 and CDR2 are MDHEN and SYDVKM. There are 13 residues in the CDR3. The variable domain in full, with the rest retrieved from reference TRBV28 and TRBJ2-7, is DVKVTQSSRYLVKRTGEKVFLECVQDMDHENMFWYRQDPGLGLRLIYFSYDVKMKEKGDIPEGYSVSREKKERFSLILESASTNQTSMYLCASSDRVPYEQYFGPGTRLTVT.

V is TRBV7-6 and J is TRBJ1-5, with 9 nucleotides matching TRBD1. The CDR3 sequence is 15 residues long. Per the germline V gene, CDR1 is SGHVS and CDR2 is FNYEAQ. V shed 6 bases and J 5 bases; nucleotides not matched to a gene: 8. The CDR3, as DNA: TGTGCCAGCAGTCAAACAGGGGGCGCGGATCAGCCCCAGCATTTT. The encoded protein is CASSQTGGADQPQHF.

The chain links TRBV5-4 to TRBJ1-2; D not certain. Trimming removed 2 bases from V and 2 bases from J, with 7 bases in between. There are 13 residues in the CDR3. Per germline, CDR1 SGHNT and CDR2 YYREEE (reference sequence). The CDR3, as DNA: TGTGCCAGCAGCTTATACGGGAACTATGGCTACACCTTC. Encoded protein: CASSLYGNYGYTF.

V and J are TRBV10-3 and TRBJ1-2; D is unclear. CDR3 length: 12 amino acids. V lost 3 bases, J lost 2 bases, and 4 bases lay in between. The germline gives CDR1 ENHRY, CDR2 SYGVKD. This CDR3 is CAISDVNYGYTF. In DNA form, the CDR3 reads TGTGCCATCAGTGACGTAAACTATGGCTACACCTTC.